Below are 20 T cell receptor beta chains sequenced from a single sample in a study of T cell repertoires in aging, cancer and after chemotherapy. Amplification of TCR beta used genomic DNA extracted from peripheral blood. Rearranged V-D-J TRB sequences were amplified with a mixed TRB-A/B primer pool. TCRdb processed the multiplex PCR reads anew with MiXCR; each CDR3 protein has one entry. The table records 2,000 to 3,000 distinct CDR3 sequences, about 24% of them present only once. Input material: blood. These receptors were taken from a human donor with a solid tumor.

About this clonotype: The junction shows a germline mismatch at one end, possibly a read error. The CDR3 region is CASGEGYGYTF. CDR3 sequence (DNA): TGTGCCAGCGGTGAGGGATATGGCTACACCTTC. This chain links TRBV2 with TRBJ1-2; no clear D gene. Germline-derived CDR1 and CDR2 are SNHLY and FYNNEI. This CDR3 has 11 amino acids.

The chain combines TRBV27 with TRBJ1-2; possibly TRBD1 for D (6 bases). Trimming took off 5 bases at V and 8 bases at J, with 21 bases between the two ends. The CDR3 has 15 amino acids. Germline V gene lookup returns CDR1 MNHEY and CDR2 SMNVEV (reference sequence). CDR3 loop: CASSPWTDWEGGYTF. CDR3 DNA sequence: TGTGCCAGCAGTCCCTGGACAGATTGGGAAGGGGGCTACACCTTC.

The CDR3 nucleotides are TGCGCCAGCAGCTCGCTCGGGAACACCGGGGAGCTGTTTTTT. Translating gives CASSSLGNTGELFF. The chain has TRBV5-1 and TRBJ2-2; D gene uncertain. CDR1 SGHRS and CDR2 YFSETQ come from the germline V gene. V lost 3 bases, J lost 1 base, and 7 bases lay in between. The CDR3 spans 14 residues.

The V call is TRBV7-2, the J call TRBJ1-4; 8 nucleotides line up with TRBD1. The ends lost 4 bases at V and 8 bases at J; junction bases unmatched: 15. The CDR3 has 17 amino acids. CDR1 is SGHTA, CDR2 FQGNSA, per germline. This chain's CDR3 is CASSSFPLGQGKEKLFF. For the CDR3, the DNA is TGTGCCAGCAGCTCGTTTCCTTTAGGACAGGGAAAAGAAAAACTGTTTTTT.

A few counts support this clonotype. V usage is TRBV20-1 and J usage is TRBJ2-3; 9 positions match TRBD2. J was trimmed by 5 bases and V by 0 bases; bases with no gene match: 9. CDR3 size: 16 residues. The V gene's germline CDR1 is DFQATT and CDR2 SNEGSKA (reference sequence). This CDR3 is CSARDRAGGPRDTQYF. DNA of the CDR3: TGCAGTGCTAGAGATCGGGCGGGAGGGCCAAGAGATACGCAGTATTTT.

This clonotype has just a few counts. The genes are TRBV9 and TRBJ2-3; no definite D call. The germline gives CDR1 SGDLS, CDR2 YYNGEE. CDR3 length: 14 residues. Trimming removed 4 bases from V and 4 bases from J, with 13 bases in between. CDR3 bases: TGTGCCAGCAGCTCTACCCTTCCGGCAGATACGCAGTATTTT. Amino acid sequence: CASSSTLPADTQYF.

Notes on this clonotype: Just one base apart from a much larger clone, this may be a read error. The J gene is TRBJ1-2, the V gene TRBV7-2; 7 positions agree with TRBD1. The junction had 13 bases not matched to a gene; V was cut back by 5 bases and J by 1 base. The germline V gene encodes CDR1 SGHTA and CDR2 FQGNSA. CDR3 length: 17 residues. As DNA, the CDR3 is TGTGCCAGCAGCCCCTATAAGGGGGCTAGAGTTAACTATGGCTACACCTTC. Its translation: CASSPYKGARVNYGYTF.

The genes are TRBV6-5 and TRBJ2-7; 9 bases match TRBD2. J was trimmed by 3 bases and V by 3 bases; bases with no gene match: 0. The CDR3 sequence is 13 residues long. Germline V gene lookup returns CDR1 MNHEY and CDR2 SVGAGI. CDR3 nucleotides: TGTGCCAGCAGTTATAGCGGGAGCTACGAGCAGTACTTC. Encoded protein: CASSYSGSYEQYF.

This clonotype was observed a handful of times. The V and J genes are TRBV20-1 and TRBJ2-3; 7 nucleotides match TRBD2. J lost 6 bases, V lost 6 bases, and 21 bases had no gene match. Germline CDR1 and CDR2: DFQATT and SNEGSKA (reference sequence). The CDR3 is 17 amino acids. The CDR3 DNA is TGCAGTGCGCGGTTATCCCTAGAGGGAGGGCCCAGGGATACGCAGTATTTT. Translation: CSARLSLEGGPRDTQYF.

The J gene is TRBJ2-1, the V gene TRBV20-1; 8 nucleotides match TRBD2. Germline trimming cut 4 bases from V and 9 bases from J; bases unmatched to any gene: 5. The CDR3 is made up of 12 amino acids. Germline CDR1 and CDR2: DFQATT and SNEGSKA (reference sequence). This CDR3 reads CSAKIGGAEQFF. CDR3 coding DNA: TGCAGTGCTAAAATCGGGGGGGCTGAGCAGTTCTTC.

By share of the sample, this clonotype is large. The V and J genes are TRBV6-1 and TRBJ2-1; 10 nucleotides align to TRBD1. V lost 10 bases, J lost 4 bases, and 7 bases stayed unmatched. The germline CDR1 and CDR2 sequences are MNHNS and SASEGT. The length of the CDR3 is 14 residues. In nucleotides, the CDR3 is TGTGCCACCAGGACAGGGGGGGGTTACAATGAGCAGTTCTTC. Its protein is CATRTGGGYNEQFF.

In the case of this clonotype: A read error may be the cause here, since a much bigger clone is one base away. This chain uses TRBV29-1 with TRBJ2-5; 8 bases are a match to TRBD2. V shed 8 bases and J 3 bases; nucleotides not matched to a gene: 5. The CDR3 is 12 residues long. Germline-derived CDR1 and CDR2 are SQVTM and ANQGSEA. CDR3 in amino acids: CSFRGGEETQYF. Here the CDR3 DNA reads TGCAGCTTCCGGGGGGGGGAAGAGACCCAGTACTTC. Based on the CDR3 plus reference TRBV29-1 and TRBJ2-5, the full variable domain is SAVISQKPSRDICQRGTSLTIQCQVDSQVTMMFWYRQQPGQSLTLIATANQGSEATYESGFVIDKFPISRPNLTFSTLTVSNMSPEDSSIYLCSFRGGEETQYFGPGTRLLVL.

The genes are TRBV6-1 and TRBJ2-2; TRBD1 matches 7 bases. CDR1 MNHNS and CDR2 SASEGT come from the germline V gene. V lost 8 bases to trimming and J lost 4 bases; unmatched junction nucleotides: 4. CDR3 size: 13 residues. This chain's CDR3 is CASDRDGTGELFF. The CDR3 bases are TGTGCCAGCGACAGGGATGGCACCGGGGAGCTGTTTTTT.

This clonotype has only a few counts. The genes are TRBV5-5 and TRBJ2-2; D remains ambiguous. The CDR3 extends over 14 amino acids. V dropped 0 bases and J dropped 4 bases, with 7 bases sitting between them. CDR1 and CDR2 from the germline V gene are SGHKS and YYEKEE (reference sequence). CDR3 DNA sequence: TGTGCCAGCAGCTTGGTATTCGCCACCGGGGAGCTGTTTTTT. It codes for CASSLVFATGELFF.

In this sample, this clonotype is large. The rearrangement joins TRBV7-9 to TRBJ2-7; D is perhaps TRBD1 (6 bases). Per germline, CDR1 SEHNR and CDR2 FQNEAQ (reference sequence). CDR3 length equals 12 residues. Trimming took 8 bases from V and 4 from J, leaving 12 bases between them. The CDR3 loop is CASQNRVYEQYF. CDR3 sequence (DNA): TGTGCCAGCCAAAACAGGGTTTACGAGCAGTACTTC.

This chain links TRBV5-1 with TRBJ2-1, with TRBD1 matching over 10 bases. V lost 4 bases, J lost 2 bases, and 3 bases stayed unmatched. Germline CDR1 is SGHRS and CDR2 is YFSETQ. The CDR3 spans 15 residues. Written as DNA, the CDR3 is TGCGCCAGCAGCCCGGGACAGGGGACCTACAATGAGCAGTTCTTC. Amino acids: CASSPGQGTYNEQFF.

By share of the sample, this clonotype is medium-sized. V usage is TRBV20-1 and J usage is TRBJ2-7; 8 bases match TRBD2. This CDR3 region has 13 residues. V gave up 2 bases and J gave up 4 bases; unmatched junction bases: 4. Germline V lookup: CDR1 DFQATT, CDR2 SNEGSKA (reference sequence). CDR3 sequence: CSARLAGRYEQYF. CDR3 nucleotide sequence: TGCAGTGCTAGATTAGCGGGGCGATACGAGCAGTACTTC.

This clonotype was detected only a few times. This chain joins TRBV5-6 and TRBJ1-4; D may be TRBD1 (5 bases). V was cut by 4 bases and J by 5 bases, with 15 bases left in between. Germline CDR1 is SGHDT and CDR2 is YYEEEE. CDR3 length: 15 residues. The CDR3 DNA follows: TGTGCCAGCAGCCGTGGTGGCTGGGGGAATGAAAAACTGTTTTTT. This translates into CASSRGGWGNEKLFF.

In its sample, this clonotype is medium-sized. The gene calls are TRBV20-1 and TRBJ2-1, with D unclear. CDR3 length equals 13 residues. Trimming shortened V by 1 base and J by 2 bases, and 6 bases separated the two germline ends. Looked up from germline, CDR1 is DFQATT and CDR2 is SNEGSKA (reference sequence). Written as DNA, the CDR3 is TGCAGTGCTAGAGGCCCTACCTACAATGAGCAGTTCTTC. This translates into CSARGPTYNEQFF.

This chain connects TRBV12-3 or TRBV12-4 to TRBJ1-2, with 9 nucleotides matching TRBD1. The CDR3 runs 14 residues. V was pared by 3 bases and J by 8 bases, with 7 bases of the junction left unmatched. The CDR3 loop is CASSLGTGSRGYTF. DNA for the CDR3: TGTGCCAGCAGTTTGGGGACAGGGTCACGGGGCTACACCTTC.